The 20 T cell receptor beta chains given below trace back to one sample, sequenced in a study of blood T cells in healthy people across ages. The authors ran a second PCR of about 6 to 11 cycles using a sample-barcoded 5' primer and a J-beta primer mix. Each CDR3 protein gets one entry after TCRdb re-called the 5' RACE reads with MiXCR. Among about 2 million distinct CDR3 sequences listed, roughly 49% were seen once. Sequenced material: blood. The receptors stem from a woman aged 40-49 years in good health.

This clonotype was detected a few times. The V call is TRBV5-6, the J call TRBJ1-6, with D possibly being TRBD1 (5 bases). This CDR3 is 16 amino acids long. Per the germline V gene, CDR1 is SGHDT and CDR2 is YYEEEE. Trimming took 6 bases from V and 7 from J, leaving 20 bases between them. The CDR3 loop reads CASTLTGEPSNSPLHF. As DNA, the CDR3 is TGTGCCAGCACCCTAACGGGGGAGCCGTCCAATTCACCCCTCCACTTT.

The rearrangement links TRBV13 to TRBJ2-5; TRBD1 matches 7 bases. TRBJ2-7 explains the end of the DNA better; the J call may be wrong. The CDR3 runs to 17 residues. The germline gives CDR1 PRHDT, CDR2 FYEKMQ (reference sequence). DNA of the CDR3: TGTGCCAGCAGCTTAGCCGGCGGCAGGGGGTACGGCTACGAGCAGTACTTC. Its protein is CASSLAGGRGYGYEQYF.

This clonotype has a handful of counts. J is TRBJ2-5 and V is TRBV7-8; 14 bases line up with TRBD2. Germline lookup yields CDR1 SGHVS and CDR2 FQNEAQ. V was clipped by 3 bases and J by 2 bases; unmatched bases: 8. The CDR3 runs to 18 residues. The chain's CDR3 is CASSFGTSGGGRQETQYF. CDR3 DNA: TGTGCCAGCAGCTTTGGGACTAGCGGGGGTGGCAGGCAAGAGACCCAGTACTTC. Together with reference TRBV7-8 and TRBJ2-5, the CDR3 gives the full variable domain: GAGVSQSPRYKVAKRGQDVALRCDPISGHVSLFWYQQALGQGPEFLTYFQNEAQLDKSGLPSDRFFAERPEGSVSTLKIQRTQQEDSAVYLCASSFGTSGGGRQETQYFGPGTRLLVL.

The rearrangement uses TRBV7-2 and TRBJ2-4, with 7 bases matching TRBD1. V gave up 3 bases and J gave up 1 base; unmatched junction bases: 9. The CDR3 contains 17 residues. The germline CDR1 and CDR2 sequences are SGHTA and FQGNSA. Written as DNA, the CDR3 is TGTGCCAGCAGCTTTCGGCAGGGGGAGACGGCCAAAAACATTCAGTACTTC. It yields the protein CASSFRQGETAKNIQYF.

The genes are TRBV7-2 and TRBJ1-4; no clear D. The CDR3 runs 14 residues. V lost 4 bases and J lost 5, with 11 bases in between. Germline V CDR1 and CDR2: SGHTA, FQGNSA. The CDR3 is CASSSPGRNEKLFF. CDR3 DNA: TGTGCCAGCAGCTCCCCAGGCAGGAATGAAAAACTGTTTTTT.

This chain links TRBV13 with TRBJ2-7, with a weak D call TRBD1 (5 bases). The J call is doubtful: the DNA matches TRBJ2-5 better. Per germline, CDR1 PRHDT and CDR2 FYEKMQ (reference sequence). This CDR3 spans 17 amino acids. The CDR3, as DNA: TGTGCCAGCAGCCCCGAGGATGGGGCCAGGGATCGAGAGACCCAGTACTTC. It yields the protein CASSPEDGARDRETQYF.

V is TRBV11-1 and J is TRBJ2-7; 10 nucleotides align to TRBD2. The length of the CDR3 is 16 residues. The V and J ends lost 2 bases and 2 bases, in that order; junction bases with no gene match: 6. Germline CDR1 SGHAT, CDR2 FQDESV (reference sequence). DNA for the CDR3: TGTGCCAGCAGCTTAAACATGCTAGCGGGAGCCTACGAGCAGTACTTC. Residues: CASSLNMLAGAYEQYF.

The chain recombines TRBV7-9 with TRBJ1-6; D is possibly TRBD1 (6 bases). Germline lookup yields CDR1 SEHNR and CDR2 FQNEAQ (reference sequence). V was shortened by 1 base and J by 12 bases, with 7 bases between the two germline ends. There are 12 residues in the CDR3. The CDR3 loop reads CASSLGGGPLHF. As DNA, the CDR3 is TGTGCCAGCAGCTTAGGAGGGGGACCCCTCCACTTT.

The chain carries TRBV6-5 and TRBJ2-7; 10 nucleotides align to TRBD1. V dropped 0 bases and J dropped 3; count of bases not matched to a gene: 5. The length of the CDR3 is 16 residues. Germline V gene data show CDR1 as MNHEY and CDR2 as SVGAGI. The CDR3: CASSYSPGQGYYEQYF. Written as DNA, the CDR3 is TGTGCCAGCAGTTACTCACCGGGACAGGGGTACTACGAGCAGTACTTC.

The CDR3 coding sequence is TGTGCCAGCAGCCCCGACCATCTGACCTACAATGAGCAGTTCTTC. Protein product: CASSPDHLTYNEQFF. The chain uses TRBV28 and TRBJ2-1; unclear D gene. The germline V and J ends were trimmed by 6 bases and 2 bases, with 14 bases remaining between them. The germline CDR1 and CDR2 sequences are MDHEN and SYDVKM. The CDR3 loop spans 15 amino acids.

This clonotype was seen more than once but under ten times. V and J are TRBV12-3 or TRBV12-4 and TRBJ1-2; D is uncertain. V lost 4 bases, J lost 0 bases, and 12 bases lay in between. The CDR3 totals 15 residues. The CDR3 nucleotides read TGTGCCAGCAGTTCAGTAAACCTCCCTAACTATGGCTACACCTTC. It encodes CASSSVNLPNYGYTF.

The chain combines TRBV20-1 with TRBJ2-5; either TRBD1 or TRBD2 may fit D (5 bases each). This CDR3 is 14 amino acids long. Germline V lookup: CDR1 DFQATT, CDR2 SNEGSKA (reference sequence). Trimming removed 3 bases at V and 4 bases at J, with 15 bases between. CDR3 DNA sequence: TGCAGTGCTAGGGATCTTGAGGGGTCAGAGACCCAGTACTTC. Amino acids: CSARDLEGSETQYF.

This sequence joins TRBV28 and TRBJ2-1; D uncertain. CDR3 length: 13 amino acids. Germline CDR1 reads MDHEN; CDR2 reads SYDVKM. Trimming stripped 1 base from V and 9 bases from J, with 10 bases between. DNA of the CDR3: TGTGCCAGCAGTTTATTAGGGTGGGTTGAGCAGTTCTTC. The encoded protein is CASSLLGWVEQFF. Variable domain in full (rest from reference TRBV28 and TRBJ2-1): DVKVTQSSRYLVKRTGEKVFLECVQDMDHENMFWYRQDPGLGLRLIYFSYDVKMKEKGDIPEGYSVSREKKERFSLILESASTNQTSMYLCASSLLGWVEQFFGPGTRLTVL.

V is TRBV24-1 and J is TRBJ2-2; D may correspond to TRBD1 or TRBD2 (5 bases each). Trimming removed 3 bases at V and 4 bases at J, with 14 bases between. Germline V CDR1 and CDR2: KGHDR, SFDVKD. The CDR3 consists of 16 residues. CDR3 sequence (DNA): TGTGCCACCAGTGATCGCGAACGGGGCTCCACCGGGGAGCTGTTTTTT. This codes for CATSDRERGSTGELFF.

This clonotype has just a few counts. The rearrangement uses TRBV6-5 and TRBJ2-1; TRBD2 matches 13 bases. The germline CDR1 and CDR2 sequences are MNHEY and SVGAGI. J lost 4 bases, V lost 4 bases, and 4 bases had no gene match. CDR3 size: 16 residues. In DNA, the CDR3 is TGTGCCAGCAGTTTCGGACTAGCGGGGGAGTACAATGAGCAGTTCTTC. Its translation is CASSFGLAGEYNEQFF.

The chain employs TRBV9 and TRBJ2-1, with 7 bases matching TRBD2. Unmatched junction bases numbered 5, after V lost 0 bases and J lost 8 bases. CDR1 SGDLS and CDR2 YYNGEE come from the germline V gene. The CDR3 length is 14 residues. CDR3 DNA: TGTGCCAGCAGCGTAGCTGGGGGGGATTATGAGCAGTTCTTC. This sequence encodes CASSVAGGDYEQFF.

This clonotype was picked up a small number of times. CDR3: CASSREPGISYEQYF. In nucleotides, the CDR3 is TGTGCCAGCAGTAGAGAGCCTGGAATATCCTACGAGCAGTACTTC. The J gene is TRBJ2-7, the V gene TRBV6-6; D call uncertain. Germline CDR1 reads MNHNY; CDR2 reads SVGAGI (reference sequence). The V and J ends lost 5 bases and 1 base respectively, with 15 bases between them. The CDR3 extends over 15 amino acids.

The rearrangement uses TRBV3-1 and TRBJ2-7; maybe TRBD1 (5 bases). Germline V CDR1 and CDR2: LGHDT, YNNKEL (reference sequence). Trimming stripped 3 bases from V and 2 bases from J, with 14 bases between. This CDR3 spans 15 amino acids. The CDR3 sequence: CASSHDDKGPYEQYF. The CDR3 bases are TGTGCCAGCAGCCATGACGACAAGGGGCCCTACGAGCAGTACTTC.

The rearrangement joins TRBV7-3 to TRBJ1-6; D might be TRBD1 (5 bases). From germline, CDR1 is SGHTA and CDR2 FQGTGA. The CDR3 sequence is 14 residues long. V lost 4 bases and J 14 bases, leaving 18 bases between the germline ends. CDR3 protein: CASSSRGGLSALHF. Here the CDR3 DNA reads TGTGCCAGCAGCTCCCGGGGGGGACTTTCGGCCCTCCACTTT.

The chain recombines TRBV12-3 or TRBV12-4 with TRBJ2-1; D is perhaps TRBD1 (6 bases). This CDR3 has 15 residues. Trimming removed 5 bases from V and 3 bases from J, with 14 bases in between. The CDR3 coding sequence is TGTGCCAGCAGTACTCGACAGGCAGGCTACAATGAGCAGTTCTTC. Protein sequence: CASSTRQAGYNEQFF.